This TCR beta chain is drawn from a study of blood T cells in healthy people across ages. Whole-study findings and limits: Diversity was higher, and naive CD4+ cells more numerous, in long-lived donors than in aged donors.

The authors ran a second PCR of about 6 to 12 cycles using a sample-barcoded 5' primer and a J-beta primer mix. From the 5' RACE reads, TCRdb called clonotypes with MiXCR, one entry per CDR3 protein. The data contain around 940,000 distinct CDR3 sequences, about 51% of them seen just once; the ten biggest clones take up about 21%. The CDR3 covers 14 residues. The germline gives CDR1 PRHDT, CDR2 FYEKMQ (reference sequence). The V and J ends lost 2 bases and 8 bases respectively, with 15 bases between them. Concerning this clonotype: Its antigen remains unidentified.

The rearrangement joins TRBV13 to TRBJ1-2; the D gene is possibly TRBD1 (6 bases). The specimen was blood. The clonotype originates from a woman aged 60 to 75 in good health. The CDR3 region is CASSLIGRQGGYTF. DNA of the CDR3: TGTGCCAGCAGCTTAATCGGGCGGCAGGGGGGCTACACCTTC.